This record concerns one T cell receptor beta chain sequence. Its antigen remains unknown. Germline-derived CDR1 and CDR2 are SGHRS and YFSETQ. This CDR3 is 14 amino acids long. V gave up 1 base and J gave up 7 bases, with 12 bases separating them. The data originate from a study of neoadjuvant nivolumab and ipilimumab in lung cancer. General study points: Higher pretherapy blood TCR richness went with higher resected-tumor richness. Only a single major-pathologic-response sample was available for clonality analysis. TCR richness and clonality were higher in tumors than adjacent uninvolved lung. Only a small number of samples underwent TCR sequencing.

TCRdb's copy holds only in-frame clones and misses some; the assay was immunoSEQ multiplex PCR. This sample has about 26,000 clones, with 75% to 90% found just once. This chain connects TRBV5-1 to TRBJ2-1; tentative D call: TRBD2 (6 bases). The sequence was collected from an adult with non-small cell lung cancer. The sequences come from tumor tissue, collected after neoadjuvant nivolumab, alone or with ipilimumab, at or shortly before surgery. CDR3 in amino acids: CASSLIPGTNEQFF. In DNA form, the CDR3 reads TGCGCCAGCAGCTTGATTCCAGGGACTAATGAGCAGTTCTTC.